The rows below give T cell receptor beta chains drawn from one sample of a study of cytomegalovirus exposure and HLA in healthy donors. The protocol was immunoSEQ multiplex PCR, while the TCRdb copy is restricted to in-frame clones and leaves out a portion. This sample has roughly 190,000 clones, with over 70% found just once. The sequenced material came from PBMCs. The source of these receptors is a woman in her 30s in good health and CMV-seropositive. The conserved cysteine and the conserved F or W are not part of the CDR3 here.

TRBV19,ASLAGTSGYNEQF
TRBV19,ASSMAEASEQF
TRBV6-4,ASSALAGGTDTQY
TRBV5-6,ASSTGTSGPFANTGELF
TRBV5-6,ASSLSPGHRTSYEQY
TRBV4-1,ASSLDGGPSGVWNEQF
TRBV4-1,ASSLGQGASYEQY
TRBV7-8,ASSLRTDRQGQPQH
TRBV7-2,ASSLGGRGNQPQH
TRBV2,ASRDRLSEAF
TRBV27,ASREQGEVTNEKLF
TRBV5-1,ASSLASGSTDTQY
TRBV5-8,ASETGTQVSEQY
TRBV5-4,ASTIGGSTDTQY
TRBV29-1,SVDGEDDTGELF
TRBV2,ASSGQEYQPQH
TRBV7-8,ASSYRQVGGSYEQY
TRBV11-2,ASSLEAGKGYEQY
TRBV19,ASSIGGSYNEQF
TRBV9,ASSSLGGTEKLF
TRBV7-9,ASSPVGRAETQY
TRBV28,ASSLVGSSTEAF
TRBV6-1,ASSVQLIEAF
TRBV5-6,AGSLNAHRWIAKNIQY
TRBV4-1,ASSQDGPGGLQETQY
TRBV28,ASSLSLGGNEQF
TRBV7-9,ASNREGNTEAF
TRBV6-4,ASNNDRDAYNEQF
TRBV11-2,ASSRTGGYEQY
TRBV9,ASSVVLAGGAGELF
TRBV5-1,ASSSGLAGALGEQY
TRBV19,ASSISRGGGVGYT
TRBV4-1,ASSQAGTSNEKLF
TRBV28,ASSRQLGETQY
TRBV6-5,ASSPEGGSDTQY
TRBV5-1,ASSLLAGNEQF
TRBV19,ASSWGARGYT
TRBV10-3,AIGGSAADTQY
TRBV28,ASSLVIDRGRETQY
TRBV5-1,ASSVAGDTYNEQF
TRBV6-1,ASSETSAGGPWNEQF
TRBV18,ASSRESNQPQH
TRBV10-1,ASTPGRDGSGELF
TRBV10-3,AISYHSGELF
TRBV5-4,ASSLEEGRGHEQY